A single sample gave rise to the 29 T cell receptor beta chains below, sequenced in a study of spatial heterogeneity in lung cancer. Via MiXCR, TCRdb re-called the 5' RACE reads, giving one row per CDR3 protein. The sample records about 92,000 distinct CDR3 sequences, over 9.5% being singletons. Time point given: sample taken at primary tumor resection. Sequencing used PBMCs, obtained at surgery. The source of these receptors is a male donor with early-stage non-small cell lung cancer.

This clonotype was observed many times. The chain couples TRBV12-3 or TRBV12-4 to TRBJ2-3; perhaps TRBD2 as D (5 bases). Trimming took 0 bases from V and 1 from J, leaving 11 bases between them. The CDR3 totals 16 residues. The CDR3 loop is CASSLAAAVGTDTQYF. As DNA, the CDR3 is TGTGCCAGCAGTTTAGCGGCAGCGGTGGGCACAGATACGCAGTATTTT.

The chain combines TRBV27 with TRBJ1-5; D remains ambiguous. CDR1 is MNHEY, CDR2 SMNVEV, per germline (reference sequence). There are 13 residues in the CDR3. V lost 3 bases and J lost 7, with 10 bases in between. The CDR3 coding sequence is TGTGCCAGCAGTTTCGTGGGTACGCAGCCCCAGCATTTT. Translating it yields CASSFVGTQPQHF.

The CDR3 spells CSASHPSGAITQYF. CDR3 bases: TGCAGTGCTAGCCACCCTAGCGGGGCGATTACGCAGTATTTT. This chain connects TRBV20-1 to TRBJ2-3, with 9 positions matching TRBD2. V shed 3 bases and J 8 bases; nucleotides not matched to a gene: 9. Germline CDR1 DFQATT, CDR2 SNEGSKA (reference sequence). The CDR3 has 14 amino acids.

In this sample, this clonotype turned up a few times. The chain is built from TRBV19 and TRBJ2-3, with TRBD1 as a possible D gene (6 bases). The CDR3 spans 14 residues. The V and J ends lost 3 bases and 0 bases respectively, with 7 bases between them. Germline loops: CDR1 LNHDA, CDR2 SQIVND (reference sequence). This chain's CDR3 is CASSMQGSTDTQYF. The CDR3 bases are TGTGCCAGTAGTATGCAGGGGAGCACAGATACGCAGTATTTT.

This clonotype was detected a few times. The rearrangement uses TRBV20-1 and TRBJ2-5; 8 bases fit TRBD2. J was trimmed by 4 bases and V by 7 bases; bases with no gene match: 8. Germline assignment: CDR1 DFQATT and CDR2 SNEGSKA (reference sequence). This CDR3 has 13 amino acids. CDR3 residues: CSVGGGLVETQYF. As DNA, the CDR3 is TGCAGTGTGGGCGGGGGGCTTGTAGAGACCCAGTACTTC.

This clonotype was picked up many times. This chain connects TRBV5-1 to TRBJ2-5, with D perhaps matching TRBD2 (6 bases). CDR1 SGHRS and CDR2 YFSETQ come from the germline V gene. CDR3 size: 15 residues. V shed 9 bases and J shed 5 bases, with 23 bases lying between them. CDR3 in DNA: TGCGCCACGAAACGAAACATGGCGGGGCGGGAGACCCAGTACTTC. Translating gives CATKRNMAGRETQYF.

The CDR3 protein is CASRPGQDYEKLFF. In DNA form, the CDR3 reads TGCGCCAGCAGACCGGGACAGGACTATGAAAAACTGTTTTTT. V is TRBV5-1 and J is TRBJ1-4, with TRBD1 identical over 8 bases. The germline CDR1 and CDR2 sequences are SGHRS and YFSETQ. The CDR3 spans 14 residues. The V segment lost 5 bases and the J segment 6 bases; nucleotides outside the gene matches: 6. The entire variable domain, with the rest obtained from reference TRBV5-1 and TRBJ1-4, is as follows: KAGVTQTPRYLIKTRGQQVTLSCSPISGHRSVSWYQQTPGQGLQFLFEYFSETQRNKGNFPGRFSGRQFSNSRSEMNVSTLELGDSALYLCASRPGQDYEKLFFGSGTQLSVL.

This clonotype was counted at least ten times. The chain joins TRBV7-8 to TRBJ1-5; D is perhaps TRBD1 (6 bases). V lost 5 bases and J lost 2, with 10 bases in between. Germline V gene data show CDR1 as SGHVS and CDR2 as FQNEAQ. The CDR3 runs 14 residues. The CDR3 DNA follows: TGTGCCAGCAGCCCCCGGACAGGCAATCAGCCCCAGCATTTT. Translated, it gives CASSPRTGNQPQHF.

The chain employs TRBV5-1 and TRBJ2-7; D is uncertain. The CDR3 length is 14 residues. Trimming removed 4 bases from V and 2 bases from J, with 13 bases in between. Germline values: CDR1 SGHRS, CDR2 YFSETQ. The CDR3 coding sequence is TGCGCCAGCAGCCCAACGACGAGTACCTACGAGCAGTACTTC. Translated, it gives CASSPTTSTYEQYF.

As concerns this clonotype: A much larger clonotype is one base distant, so this may be a read error. The chain has TRBV29-1 and TRBJ2-3; the D gene is possibly TRBD1 (6 bases). The DNA matches TRBJ1-5 better at its end, which makes the J call doubtful. The CDR3 loop spans 15 amino acids. Germline V lookup: CDR1 SQVTM, CDR2 ANQGSEA. The CDR3 DNA is TGCAGCGCCACAAAGGGGGGATCGGGCACAGATACGCAGCATTTT. Amino acid sequence: CSATKGGSGTDTQHF.

This clonotype was detected ten times or more. The V gene is TRBV24-1, the J gene TRBJ2-1; no definite D call. Trimming removed 2 bases from V and 0 bases from J, with 13 bases in between. The CDR3 length is 17 residues. Germline V gene sequence: CDR1 KGHDR, CDR2 SFDVKD. CDR3 sequence (DNA): TGTGCCACCAGTGATTCGCGGACGGGTAGCTCCTACAATGAGCAGTTCTTC. This sequence encodes CATSDSRTGSSYNEQFF.

This clonotype was found a few times. CDR3 DNA sequence: TGTGCCAGTGGGACTAGCGGGAGAGAGGGGCTCACAGATACGCAGTATTTT. Its translation is CASGTSGREGLTDTQYF. The chain uses TRBV25-1 and TRBJ2-3; 14 positions agree with TRBD2. Trimming cost V 9 bases and J 2 bases; bases outside gene matches: 10. This CDR3 has 17 residues. Germline CDR1 reads MGHDK; CDR2 reads SYGVNS.

This clonotype was observed at least ten times. V is TRBV5-1 and J is TRBJ2-1; D may be TRBD2 (5 bases). The CDR3 consists of 14 residues. Germline CDR1 and CDR2: SGHRS and YFSETQ. V lost 4 bases to trimming and J lost 7 bases, with 15 bases between them. This CDR3 is CASSVAPPGNEQFF. The CDR3 coding sequence is TGCGCCAGCAGCGTAGCGCCCCCAGGTAATGAGCAGTTCTTC.

This clonotype was recorded many times. The chain is built from TRBV5-1 and TRBJ2-5, with D unclear. The CDR3 sequence is 12 residues long. V lost 4 bases and J 5 bases, leaving 9 bases between the germline ends. Per the germline V gene, CDR1 is SGHRS and CDR2 is YFSETQ. CDR3 DNA sequence: TGCGCCAGCAGCATCTCGGGCGAGACCCAGTACTTC. Translated, it gives CASSISGETQYF.

This clonotype was observed at least ten times. The chain couples TRBV6-2 or TRBV6-3 to TRBJ1-6; D may be TRBD1 (5 bases). Germline V gives CDR1 MNHEY, CDR2 SVGEGT. This CDR3 is built from 12 residues. Trimming stripped 2 bases from V and 13 bases from J, with 9 bases between. CDR3 in DNA: TGTGCCAGCAGTTACGGGACTTCGCCCCTCCACTTT. As protein: CASSYGTSPLHF.

The rearrangement links TRBV12-3 or TRBV12-4 to TRBJ2-7, with TRBD2 identical over 14 bases. CDR3 length: 16 residues. Trimming took 5 bases from V and 0 from J; bases not matched to a gene: 3. The CDR3 sequence is CASSQGTSGGSYEQYF. The CDR3 DNA sequence: TGTGCCAGCAGTCAAGGGACTAGCGGGGGCTCCTACGAGCAGTACTTC.

The chain recombines TRBV30 with TRBJ2-3; D unresolved. The length of the CDR3 is 14 residues. Germline CDR1 is GTSNPN and CDR2 is SVGIG (reference sequence). V lost 1 base to trimming and J lost 7 bases, with 15 bases between them. Here the CDR3 reads CAWSAAETLNTQYF. The CDR3 DNA follows: TGTGCCTGGAGTGCTGCCGAGACTTTAAATACGCAGTATTTT.

The sample holds a few counts of this clonotype. The chain uses TRBV29-1 and TRBJ2-5; 8 nucleotides align to TRBD2. The CDR3 consists of 13 residues. Trimming at V came to 4 bases and at J to 5 bases, leaving 6 bases not matched to a gene. Germline-derived CDR1 and CDR2 are SQVTM and ANQGSEA. As DNA, the CDR3 is TGCAGCGTTGTCGGGGGGGCGCGGGAGACCCAGTACTTC. Translating gives CSVVGGARETQYF.

This clonotype was counted at least ten times. The J gene is TRBJ2-7, the V gene TRBV28, with 11 nucleotides matching TRBD2. The V segment lost 2 bases and the J segment 6 bases; nucleotides outside the gene matches: 0. Germline CDR1 and CDR2: MDHEN and SYDVKM. The CDR3 spans 13 residues. This CDR3 is CASSLGTSGEQYF. The CDR3 DNA reads TGTGCCAGCAGTTTAGGGACTAGCGGCGAGCAGTACTTC.

This CDR3 reads CASSVGTSGINEQFF. Here the CDR3 DNA reads TGTGCCAGCAGCGTGGGGACTAGCGGGATTAATGAGCAGTTCTTC. The chain is built from TRBV9 and TRBJ2-1; 13 bases match TRBD2. The CDR3 totals 15 residues. Unmatched junction bases numbered 3, after V lost 2 bases and J lost 7 bases. Germline-derived CDR1 and CDR2 are SGDLS and YYNGEE.

This clonotype has a count of ten or more. The chain employs TRBV12-3 or TRBV12-4 and TRBJ2-1; weak D call: TRBD2 (5 bases). V lost 3 bases to trimming and J lost 12 bases, with 18 bases between them. The CDR3 runs to 14 residues. CDR3 DNA sequence: TGTGCCAGCAGTTTTAGTCTCACTACTAGGAGGCAGTTCTTC. Amino acid sequence: CASSFSLTTRRQFF.

V gene TRBV10-3 combines with J gene TRBJ1-1; D unresolved. With 0 bases removed from V and 0 bases from J, the gap between germline ends came to 11 bases. Germline V gene sequence: CDR1 ENHRY, CDR2 SYGVKD. This CDR3 is 16 amino acids long. The CDR3 coding sequence is TGTGCCATCAGTGAGTCACTAGGGCAGGTGAACACTGAAGCTTTCTTT. Protein product: CAISESLGQVNTEAFF.

In its sample, this clonotype was seen a few times. The chain employs TRBV7-2 and TRBJ2-1; 13 nucleotides agree with TRBD2. Germline loops: CDR1 SGHTA, CDR2 FQGNSA. Trimming at V came to 6 bases and at J to 2 bases, leaving 4 bases not matched to a gene. The length of the CDR3 is 16 residues. The CDR3 reads CASRSTSGGTYNEQFF. CDR3 sequence (DNA): TGTGCCAGCAGGTCGACTAGCGGGGGGACCTACAATGAGCAGTTCTTC.

This chain connects TRBV15 to TRBJ1-1; TRBD1 matches 10 bases. After removal of 3 bases from V and 1 base from J, the junction contained 2 bases not matched to a gene. CDR3 size: 15 residues. Germline CDR1 LNHNV, CDR2 YYDKDF (reference sequence). The CDR3 DNA reads as TGTGCCACCAGCAGCGGGACAGGGGCGAACACTGAAGCTTTCTTT. This gives the protein CATSSGTGANTEAFF.

This clonotype was recorded at least ten times. This chain connects TRBV29-1 to TRBJ1-1; D might be TRBD1 (6 bases). This CDR3 spans 13 amino acids. Germline-derived CDR1 and CDR2 are SQVTM and ANQGSEA. V was shortened by 6 bases and J by 4 bases, with 15 bases between the two germline ends. The CDR3 sequence is CSVQAGGRTEAFF. The CDR3 region has the DNA TGCAGCGTCCAAGCCGGGGGCCGCACTGAAGCTTTCTTT.

This clonotype occurred a few times. The J gene is TRBJ2-4, the V gene TRBV11-2; the D gene could be TRBD1 or TRBD2 (5 bases each). V shed 3 bases and J shed 0 bases, with 6 bases lying between them. CDR1 is SGHAT and CDR2 is FQNNGV in the germline V gene. The CDR3 totals 14 residues. The CDR3 here is CASSLRGAKNIQYF. The CDR3 nucleotides read TGTGCCAGCAGCTTGAGGGGAGCCAAAAACATTCAGTACTTC.

The genes are TRBV3-1 and TRBJ1-2; D not resolved. V gave up 0 bases and J gave up 0 bases, with 2 bases separating them. Germline V gives CDR1 LGHDT, CDR2 YNNKEL (reference sequence). This CDR3 spans 13 amino acids. The chain's CDR3 is CASSQDTNYGYTF. In DNA, the CDR3 is TGTGCCAGCAGCCAAGACACTAACTATGGCTACACCTTC.

This sequence joins TRBV4-3 and TRBJ2-2; TRBD1 is a possible D gene (5 bases). This CDR3 is 17 amino acids long. V shed 1 base and J shed 1 base, with 13 bases lying between them. Germline assignment: CDR1 LGHNA and CDR2 YSLEER. Here the CDR3 DNA reads TGCGCCAGCAGCCAAGTGAAACAGGTTGTGAACACCGGGGAGCTGTTTTTT. Its protein product is CASSQVKQVVNTGELFF.

J is TRBJ2-5 and V is TRBV4-1, with TRBD2 identical over 7 bases. After removal of 0 bases from V and 9 bases from J, the junction contained 13 bases not matched to a gene. The CDR3 totals 16 residues. Germline lookup yields CDR1 MGHRA and CDR2 YSYEKL. The CDR3 region is CASSQEASGPTRSQYF. CDR3 DNA: TGCGCCAGCAGCCAAGAGGCTAGCGGCCCCACCCGGTCCCAGTACTTC.